The sequence of this T cell receptor beta chain was determined in a study of T cell responses to AZD1222 COVID-19 vaccine. TCRdb keeps only in-frame clones here, not all; method: immunoSEQ multiplex PCR. The repertoire holds around 150,000 clones, about 93% seen once, with roughly 1.2% in the top ten. Note on this clone: Antigen specificity is unknown.

Whole-study results and caveats: Females made up more of the donors, who were largely white British, and clonal diversity may have come out too low.

V shed 11 bases and J 3 bases; nucleotides not matched to a gene: 6. The length of the CDR3 is 13 residues. Germline values: CDR1 SNHLY, CDR2 FYNNEI. The starting material was peripheral blood, obtained on day 0 of AZD1222 vaccination. This TCR was sampled from an adult in good health. The V call is TRBV2, the J call TRBJ2-1; 8 bases fit TRBD2. The CDR3 reads CARTRGDYNEQFF. DNA of the CDR3: TGTGCCCGAACGCGGGGGGACTACAATGAGCAGTTCTTC. Variable domain in full (rest from reference TRBV2 and TRBJ2-1): EPEVTQTPSHQVTQMGQEVILRCVPISNHLYFYWYRQILGQKVEFLVSFYNNEISEKSEIFDDQFSVERPDGSNFTLKIRSTKLEDSAMYFCARTRGDYNEQFFGPGTRLTVL.